This T cell receptor (beta chain) emerged from a study of T cell repertoires in aging, cancer and after chemotherapy. General study findings and limits: Across the chemotherapy interval, each cancer cohort showed higher median generation probability, suggesting thymic rebound. Untreated cancer patients had significantly lower blood TCR diversity than age-matched healthy donors. Healthy donors lost TCR diversity with age mainly through richness, cancer patients through richness and evenness.

Peripheral blood genomic DNA, not sorted cells or RNA, was the template. A note on this clonotype: Its antigen remains unknown.

A mixed TRB-A/B primer pool amplified rearranged TRB by multiplex touch-down PCR. A single record per CDR3 protein comes from TCRdb applying MiXCR to the multiplex PCR reads. Here the sample spans 9,500 or so distinct CDR3 sequences, approximately 33% being singletons. The CDR3 consists of 12 residues. The V end lost 3 bases, the J end lost 12 bases, and 15 bases lay between the germline ends. Germline CDR1 reads GTSNPN; CDR2 reads SVGIG (reference sequence). The receptor comes from a human donor in good health. The V call is TRBV30, the J call TRBJ2-1; D unresolved. The specimen was blood. CDR3 bases: TGTGCCTGGAGAGAAGAAGGCAAAGGGCAGTTCTTC. As protein: CAWREEGKGQFF.